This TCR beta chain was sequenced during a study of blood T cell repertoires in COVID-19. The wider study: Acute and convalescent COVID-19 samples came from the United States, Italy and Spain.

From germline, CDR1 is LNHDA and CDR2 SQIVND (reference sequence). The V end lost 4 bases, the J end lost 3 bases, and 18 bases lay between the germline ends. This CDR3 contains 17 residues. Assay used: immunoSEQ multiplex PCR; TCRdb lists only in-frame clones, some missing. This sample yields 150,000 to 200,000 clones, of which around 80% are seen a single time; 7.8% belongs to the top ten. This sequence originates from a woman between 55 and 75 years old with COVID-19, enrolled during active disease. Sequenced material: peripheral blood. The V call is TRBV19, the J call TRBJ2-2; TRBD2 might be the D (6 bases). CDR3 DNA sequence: TGTGCCAGTAGTACAGAGGGACCGGGGGTGGACACCGGGGAGCTGTTTTTT. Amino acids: CASSTEGPGVDTGELFF.